These T cell receptor beta chains were read from a single sample in a study of post-analysis software for immune sequencing data. TCRdb passed the PCR reads through MiXCR, listing each CDR3 protein once. In the table there are approximately 690,000 distinct CDR3 sequences, around 64% of which are singletons. The specimen sequenced was blood. The source of these receptors is a girl aged 2-10 years with multiple sclerosis. Both conserved end residues are part of each CDR3. D genes are given only for firm matches. The size entry is marked missing in some rows and otherwise reads once, few, many or a size class.

v_gene: TRBV18; len: 13; d_gene: TRBD1; j_gene: TRBJ1-1; abundance: .; CDR3nt: TGTGCCAGCTCATTCGGACAGGATGGGGTAGCTTTCTTT; CDR3aa: CASSFGQDGVAFF
v_gene: TRBV4-1; len: 16; d_gene: TRBD2; j_gene: TRBJ2-5; abundance: .; CDR3nt: TGCGCCAGCAGCCAAGGAGGCGGGAGGGCCTGGGAGACCCAGTACTTC; CDR3aa: CASSQGGGRAWETQYF
v_gene: TRBV29-1; len: 14; d_gene: TRBD2; j_gene: TRBJ2-5; abundance: .; CDR3nt: TGCAGCGTTGGAGCGGGGGCGGCAAGGGAGACCCAGTACTTC; CDR3aa: CSVGAGAARETQYF
v_gene: TRBV7-9; len: 15; d_gene: .; j_gene: TRBJ1-1; abundance: .; CDR3nt: TGTGCCAGCAGCTCCCGGGGACGGCAAAACACTGAAGCTTTCTTT; CDR3aa: CASSSRGRQNTEAFF
v_gene: TRBV7-9; len: 14; d_gene: .; j_gene: TRBJ2-7; abundance: .; CDR3nt: TGTGCCAGCAGCTTAGCAGGGAAGGGATACGAGCAGTACTTC; CDR3aa: CASSLAGKGYEQYF
v_gene: TRBV6-2/TRBV6-3; len: 15; d_gene: .; j_gene: TRBJ1-5; abundance: .; CDR3nt: TGTGCCAGCAGTCAAAGGGGATACTCCAATCAGCCCCAGCATTTT; CDR3aa: CASSQRGYSNQPQHF
v_gene: TRBV29-1; len: 14; d_gene: .; j_gene: TRBJ2-5; abundance: .; CDR3nt: TGCAGCGTGACGAAGACACCCAAAATGGAGACCCAGTACTTC; CDR3aa: CSVTKTPKMETQYF
v_gene: TRBV7-2; len: 15; d_gene: TRBD1; j_gene: TRBJ1-2; abundance: .; CDR3nt: TGTGCCAGCAGCTTAGGGTCTGGGACAGCCTATGGCTACACCTTC; CDR3aa: CASSLGSGTAYGYTF
v_gene: TRBV7-9; len: 13; d_gene: .; j_gene: TRBJ2-5; abundance: .; CDR3nt: TGTGCCAGCAGTACTACAGGGAAAGAGACCCAGTACTTC; CDR3aa: CASSTTGKETQYF
v_gene: TRBV11-1; len: 13; d_gene: .; j_gene: TRBJ2-1; abundance: .; CDR3nt: TGTGCCAGCAGCTCGCCAACCGGACAGCTCCAGTTCTTC; CDR3aa: CASSSPTGQLQFF
v_gene: TRBV7-2; len: 16; d_gene: TRBD1; j_gene: TRBJ2-4; abundance: .; CDR3nt: TGTGCCAGCAGCCCCACAGGGGGGAAGGCCAAAAACATTCAGTACTTC; CDR3aa: CASSPTGGKAKNIQYF
v_gene: TRBV7-9; len: 17; d_gene: TRBD2; j_gene: TRBJ2-3; abundance: .; CDR3nt: TGTGCCAGCAGCCCAAGCGGACTAGCGGGGGTCACAGATACGCAGTATTTT; CDR3aa: CASSPSGLAGVTDTQYF
v_gene: TRBV20-1; len: 15; d_gene: .; j_gene: TRBJ2-5; abundance: few; CDR3nt: TGCAGTGCTAGAGATCTCGGTAGAATAGGAGAGACCCAGTACTTC; CDR3aa: CSARDLGRIGETQYF
v_gene: TRBV5-1; len: 17; d_gene: .; j_gene: TRBJ2-1; abundance: few; CDR3nt: TGCGCCAGCTGGCTCGAAAAGGGTCCCCCTCCGAGCAATGAGCAGTTCTTC; CDR3aa: CASWLEKGPPPSNEQFF
v_gene: TRBV7-2; len: 15; d_gene: TRBD2; j_gene: TRBJ2-3; abundance: .; CDR3nt: TGTGCCAGCAACTTTGGGGGACTAGTGACAGATACGCAGTATTTT; CDR3aa: CASNFGGLVTDTQYF
v_gene: TRBV7-2; len: 14; d_gene: .; j_gene: TRBJ1-4; abundance: .; CDR3nt: TGTGCCAGCAGCCGCGACGGAGTGGGTGAAAAACTGTTTTTT; CDR3aa: CASSRDGVGEKLFF
v_gene: TRBV5-1; len: 13; d_gene: .; j_gene: TRBJ1-1; abundance: .; CDR3nt: TGCGCCAGCAAACCGTGGCTGAACACTGAAGCTTTCTTT; CDR3aa: CASKPWLNTEAFF
v_gene: TRBV20-1; len: 12; d_gene: .; j_gene: TRBJ2-1; abundance: .; CDR3nt: TGTAGTGCTACCCAGGGTAGCAATGAGCAGTTCTTC; CDR3aa: CSATQGSNEQFF
v_gene: TRBV6-5; len: 16; d_gene: TRBD2; j_gene: TRBJ2-3; abundance: few; CDR3nt: TGTGCCAGCAGTAGACTAGCGAGCCCTACCACAGATACGCAGTATTTT; CDR3aa: CASSRLASPTTDTQYF
v_gene: TRBV6-1; len: 14; d_gene: .; j_gene: TRBJ1-1; abundance: .; CDR3nt: TGTGCCAGCAGAGTTCAGGGGACGAACACTGAAGCTTTCTTT; CDR3aa: CASRVQGTNTEAFF
v_gene: TRBV29-1; len: 12; d_gene: .; j_gene: TRBJ2-5; abundance: .; CDR3nt: TGCAGCGTTGACGGGGGACGAGAGACCCAGTACTTC; CDR3aa: CSVDGGRETQYF
v_gene: TRBV12-3/TRBV12-4; len: 20; d_gene: .; j_gene: TRBJ2-1; abundance: .; CDR3nt: TGTGCCAGCAGCGACGGGGACTCCAACTCCAGGGGGATCTCCTACAATGAGCAGTTCTTC; CDR3aa: CASSDGDSNSRGISYNEQFF
v_gene: TRBV5-1; len: 13; d_gene: .; j_gene: TRBJ1-4; abundance: .; CDR3nt: TGCGCCAGCAGGGCGGGAACTAATGAAAAACTGTTTTTT; CDR3aa: CASRAGTNEKLFF
v_gene: TRBV13; len: 14; d_gene: .; j_gene: TRBJ2-4; abundance: .; CDR3nt: TGTGCCAGCAGCATACAGGGGGGGGGAAACATTCAGTACTTC; CDR3aa: CASSIQGGGNIQYF
v_gene: TRBV5-1; len: 12; d_gene: .; j_gene: TRBJ1-1; abundance: .; CDR3nt: TGCGCCAGCAGCTTGGAAGATAGAGAAGCTTTCTTT; CDR3aa: CASSLEDREAFF
v_gene: TRBV3-1; len: 17; d_gene: TRBD2; j_gene: TRBJ2-2; abundance: .; CDR3nt: TGTGCCAGCAGCCAAGCGCCTAGCGGGATGAACACCGGGGAGCTGTTTTTT; CDR3aa: CASSQAPSGMNTGELFF
v_gene: TRBV12-3/TRBV12-4; len: 15; d_gene: TRBD2; j_gene: TRBJ2-1; abundance: few; CDR3nt: TGTGCCAGCAGTTTAGACAGCGGGAGAAAAGATGAGCAGTTCTTC; CDR3aa: CASSLDSGRKDEQFF
v_gene: TRBV6-5; len: 17; d_gene: TRBD1; j_gene: TRBJ2-7; abundance: .; CDR3nt: TGTGCCAGCAGTTACTCGAGAGAGGGACAGTCCTTCTACGAGCAGTACTTC; CDR3aa: CASSYSREGQSFYEQYF
v_gene: TRBV20-1; len: 15; d_gene: TRBD1; j_gene: TRBJ2-1; abundance: .; CDR3nt: TGCAGTGCTATCGTGACAGGGGATCATTACAATGAGCAGTTCTTC; CDR3aa: CSAIVTGDHYNEQFF
v_gene: TRBV4-3; len: 16; d_gene: .; j_gene: TRBJ1-1; abundance: .; CDR3nt: TGCGCCAGCAGCCAAGATCGGGAGGGCTTTAACACTGAAGCTTTCTTT; CDR3aa: CASSQDREGFNTEAFF
v_gene: TRBV20-1; len: 12; d_gene: .; j_gene: TRBJ2-5; abundance: .; CDR3nt: TGCAGTGCTAGAGAGGCGTGGGAGACCCAGTACTTC; CDR3aa: CSAREAWETQYF
v_gene: TRBV5-1; len: 13; d_gene: .; j_gene: TRBJ1-2; abundance: .; CDR3nt: TGCGCCAGCAGCGCCACAGAAAACTATGGCTACACCTTC; CDR3aa: CASSATENYGYTF
v_gene: TRBV4-2; len: 15; d_gene: .; j_gene: TRBJ2-3; abundance: once; CDR3nt: TGTGCCAGCAGCCAAGCGGATCAGCAGGCAGATACGCAGTATTTT; CDR3aa: CASSQADQQADTQYF
v_gene: TRBV2; len: 14; d_gene: TRBD1; j_gene: TRBJ1-1; abundance: few; CDR3nt: TGTGCCAGCAGAGGGGGACAGGGTGCTGTTGAAGCTTTCTTT; CDR3aa: CASRGGQGAVEAFF
v_gene: TRBV4-2; len: 15; d_gene: .; j_gene: TRBJ2-1; abundance: .; CDR3nt: TGTGCCAGCAGCCAAGAAACCCTCCGGGGTGATGAGCAGTTCTTC; CDR3aa: CASSQETLRGDEQFF
v_gene: TRBV28; len: 12; d_gene: .; j_gene: TRBJ1-2; abundance: .; CDR3nt: TGTGCCAGCAGTGCCGGGCCCCTTGGCTACACCTTC; CDR3aa: CASSAGPLGYTF
v_gene: TRBV2; len: 17; d_gene: TRBD1; j_gene: TRBJ1-1; abundance: .; CDR3nt: TGTGCCAGCAGTGAAGCCCGGAGGGGGCTAAAGAACACTGAAGCTTTCTTT; CDR3aa: CASSEARRGLKNTEAFF
v_gene: TRBV27; len: 15; d_gene: .; j_gene: TRBJ2-1; abundance: .; CDR3nt: TGTGCCAGCAGTTTATTACCAGGTACCTACAATGAGCAGTTCTTC; CDR3aa: CASSLLPGTYNEQFF
v_gene: TRBV29-1; len: 11; d_gene: .; j_gene: TRBJ2-7; abundance: .; CDR3nt: TGCAGCGTTGGAGAACCGGGTGAGCAGTACTTC; CDR3aa: CSVGEPGEQYF
v_gene: TRBV6-1; len: 15; d_gene: TRBD2; j_gene: TRBJ2-5; abundance: .; CDR3nt: TGTGCCAGCAGTGAAGCGAGCGGGACCGGAGAGACCCAGTACTTC; CDR3aa: CASSEASGTGETQYF
v_gene: TRBV7-2; len: 15; d_gene: .; j_gene: TRBJ1-6; abundance: once; CDR3nt: TGTGCCAGCAGCTCCGAGGGACGGTATAATTCACCCCTCCACTTT; CDR3aa: CASSSEGRYNSPLHF
v_gene: TRBV20-1; len: 13; d_gene: .; j_gene: TRBJ2-1; abundance: .; CDR3nt: TGCAGTGCTTCGACCACCATGGTCAATGAGCAGTTCTTC; CDR3aa: CSASTTMVNEQFF
v_gene: TRBV5-1; len: 13; d_gene: .; j_gene: TRBJ2-5; abundance: .; CDR3nt: TGCGCCAGCAGGTGGGACTGGGGGGAGACCCAGTACTTC; CDR3aa: CASRWDWGETQYF
v_gene: TRBV7-8; len: 12; d_gene: .; j_gene: TRBJ2-1; abundance: .; CDR3nt: TGTGCCAGCAGCTTAGCCACAGGTGAGCAGTTCTTC; CDR3aa: CASSLATGEQFF
v_gene: TRBV11-2; len: 15; d_gene: TRBD2; j_gene: TRBJ2-7; abundance: .; CDR3nt: TGTGCCAGCAGCTTAGTTAGCGGGCGGCCCTACGAGCAGTACTTC; CDR3aa: CASSLVSGRPYEQYF
v_gene: TRBV25-1; len: 13; d_gene: .; j_gene: TRBJ1-1; abundance: few; CDR3nt: TGTGCCAGCAGTGAAAGGGCCGGGACAGAAGCTTTCTTT; CDR3aa: CASSERAGTEAFF
v_gene: TRBV20-1; len: 13; d_gene: .; j_gene: TRBJ2-1; abundance: once; CDR3nt: TGCAGTGCTAGGAGACTAGATGGGGATGAGCAGTTCTTC; CDR3aa: CSARRLDGDEQFF
v_gene: TRBV10-3; len: 15; d_gene: TRBD2; j_gene: TRBJ2-7; abundance: .; CDR3nt: TGTGCCATCAGTGACTCTGGACTAGCGGGCTACGAGCAGTACTTC; CDR3aa: CAISDSGLAGYEQYF
v_gene: TRBV12-3/TRBV12-4; len: 12; d_gene: .; j_gene: TRBJ2-1; abundance: .; CDR3nt: TGTGCCAGCAGTTTTATGGACGGGGAGCAGTTCTTC; CDR3aa: CASSFMDGEQFF
v_gene: TRBV11-2; len: 14; d_gene: .; j_gene: TRBJ2-1; abundance: .; CDR3nt: TGTGCCAGCAGCACACAGGTTTTAATAGGTGAGCAGTTCTTC; CDR3aa: CASSTQVLIGEQFF
v_gene: TRBV6-5; len: 15; d_gene: .; j_gene: TRBJ2-7; abundance: .; CDR3nt: TGTGCCAGCAGTTACTCGCGGGGTAGCGAGTACGAGCAGTACTTC; CDR3aa: CASSYSRGSEYEQYF
v_gene: TRBV29-1; len: 11; d_gene: .; j_gene: TRBJ2-1; abundance: few; CDR3nt: TGCAGCGTTGGCGCCTACAATGAGCAGTTCTTC; CDR3aa: CSVGAYNEQFF
v_gene: TRBV7-2; len: 16; d_gene: .; j_gene: TRBJ1-2; abundance: .; CDR3nt: TGTGCCAGCAGCTTAGCGCCGCAGTACGGGTACTATGGCTACACCTTC; CDR3aa: CASSLAPQYGYYGYTF
v_gene: TRBV6-2/TRBV6-3; len: 15; d_gene: TRBD2; j_gene: TRBJ2-7; abundance: few; CDR3nt: TGTGCCAGCAGTTACGGCGGGGGACCATCCTACGAGCAGTACTTC; CDR3aa: CASSYGGGPSYEQYF
v_gene: TRBV7-6; len: 16; d_gene: TRBD1; j_gene: TRBJ1-6; abundance: .; CDR3nt: TGTGCCAGCAGCTTCGACCCTCGGACAGGGAGTTCACCCCTCCACTTT; CDR3aa: CASSFDPRTGSSPLHF